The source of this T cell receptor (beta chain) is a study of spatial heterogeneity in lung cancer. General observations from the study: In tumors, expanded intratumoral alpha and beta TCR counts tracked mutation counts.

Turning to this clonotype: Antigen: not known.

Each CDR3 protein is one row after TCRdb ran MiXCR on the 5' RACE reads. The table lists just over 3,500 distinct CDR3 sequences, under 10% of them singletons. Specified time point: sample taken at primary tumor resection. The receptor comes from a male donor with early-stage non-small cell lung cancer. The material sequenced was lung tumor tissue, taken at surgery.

CDR3: CSADGQGSSSYNSPLHF. As DNA, the CDR3 is TGCAGTGCCGACGGACAGGGCTCAAGCTCCTATAATTCACCCCTCCACTTT. The gene calls are TRBV20-1 and TRBJ1-6; 8 bases align to TRBD1. From germline, CDR1 is DFQATT and CDR2 SNEGSKA (reference sequence). The CDR3 length is 17 residues. V was pared by 6 bases and J by 0 bases, with 10 bases of the junction left unmatched.